The 7 T cell receptor beta chains given below trace back to one sample, sequenced in a study of T-cell reconstitution after alpha-beta-depleted transplantation in children. As it was prepared, the TCRbeta library received unique molecular identifiers. TCRdb reprocessed the PCR reads via MiXCR and lists one record per CDR3 protein. The sample yields roughly 200,000 distinct CDR3 sequences, approximately 7% seen once. Sequencing used PBMCs from the stem cell graft donor, obtained from the stem cell graft. Receptor source: a human donor who donated a stem cell graft to a child with Wiskott-Aldrich syndrome.

This clonotype occurred many times. The V call is TRBV20-1, the J call TRBJ2-3; the D is unclear. The V gene's germline CDR1 is DFQATT and CDR2 SNEGSKA (reference sequence). V shed 3 bases and J shed 3 bases, with 7 bases lying between them. The CDR3 length is 12 residues. The CDR3 protein is CSASFGTDTQYF. As DNA, the CDR3 is TGCAGTGCTAGTTTCGGGACAGATACGCAGTATTTT.

Many counts were recorded for this clonotype. The gene calls are TRBV5-1 and TRBJ2-1; D is unresolved. Germline loops: CDR1 SGHRS, CDR2 YFSETQ. There are 13 residues in the CDR3. The V gene lost 0 bases and the J gene lost 6 bases, with 7 bases spanning the gap. CDR3 sequence reads: CASSLEGINEQFF. The CDR3 DNA is TGCGCCAGCAGCTTGGAGGGTATCAATGAGCAGTTCTTC.

Ten or more counts support this clonotype. The genes are TRBV6-5 and TRBJ1-6; no clear D. The V and J ends lost 4 bases and 8 bases respectively, with 9 bases between them. Germline V gene lookup returns CDR1 MNHEY and CDR2 SVGAGI. The CDR3 runs to 13 residues. The CDR3 protein is CASSSYSDSPLHF. The CDR3 nucleotides read TGTGCCAGCAGTTCCTACTCGGATTCACCCCTCCACTTT.

This clonotype was recorded at least ten times. The chain combines TRBV12-3 or TRBV12-4 with TRBJ1-4, with 9 bases fitting TRBD1. J gave up 7 bases and V 6 bases, and 9 bases lay outside the gene matches. The length of the CDR3 is 15 residues. For the CDR3, the DNA is TGTGCCAGCAGCCGGGACAGGGTCGGAATTGAAAAACTGTTTTTT. This sequence encodes CASSRDRVGIEKLFF.

As to this clonotype: This may be a read error: a much more frequent sequence differs by one nucleotide. The chain links TRBV12-3 or TRBV12-4 to TRBJ1-3; the D is unclear. The CDR3 loop spans 14 amino acids. CDR3 DNA: TGTGCCAGCAGTTTTTGGGGTTCTGGAAACGCCATATATTTT. Protein: CASSFWGSGNAIYF.

Many counts were recorded for this clonotype. The chain couples TRBV20-1 to TRBJ1-2; TRBD1 is a possible D gene (5 bases). V lost 0 bases and J lost 1, with 21 bases in between. The CDR3 loop spans 18 amino acids. The germline V gene has CDR1 DFQATT and CDR2 SNEGSKA (reference sequence). The CDR3 sequence: CSARETPVQANRNYGYTF. The CDR3, as DNA: TGCAGTGCTAGAGAAACCCCAGTACAGGCAAATCGTAACTATGGCTACACCTTC.

On this clonotype: A read error may explain this, as a much larger clone is one base away. J is TRBJ2-7 and V is TRBV7-8; D gene unclear. The CDR3 loop spans 13 amino acids. Germline assignment: CDR1 SGHVS and CDR2 FQNEAQ. The CDR3 sequence is CTSSLVEYYEQYF. The CDR3 DNA reads as TGTACCAGCAGCTTAGTGGAGTACTACGAGCAGTACTTC.